The T cell receptor (beta chain) under discussion was sequenced for a study of cytomegalovirus exposure and HLA in healthy donors. Overall study findings and caveats: Altogether, about 160 TCR beta chains were recorded as cytomegalovirus-associated.

Germline V gene sequence: CDR1 SQVTM, CDR2 ANQGSEA. Trimming took off 1 base at V and 0 bases at J, with 16 bases between the two ends. This CDR3 is 16 amino acids long. About this clone: The antigen remains unidentified.

Use of 60 Vbeta and 13 Jbeta primers characterized the PCR. The repertoire was sequenced with immunoSEQ multiplex PCR; TCRdb's copy has only in-frame clones and lacks some. The sample shows 35,000 to 50,000 clones, roughly half of them seen only once. This chain connects TRBV29-1 to TRBJ2-7; tentative D call: TRBD2 (6 bases). The TCR sequence derives from a human donor in good health. Sample: PBMCs. CDR3: CSVEGLGGALSYEQYF. Written as DNA, the CDR3 is TGCAGCGTTGAAGGTCTGGGGGGAGCCCTCTCCTACGAGCAGTACTTC.